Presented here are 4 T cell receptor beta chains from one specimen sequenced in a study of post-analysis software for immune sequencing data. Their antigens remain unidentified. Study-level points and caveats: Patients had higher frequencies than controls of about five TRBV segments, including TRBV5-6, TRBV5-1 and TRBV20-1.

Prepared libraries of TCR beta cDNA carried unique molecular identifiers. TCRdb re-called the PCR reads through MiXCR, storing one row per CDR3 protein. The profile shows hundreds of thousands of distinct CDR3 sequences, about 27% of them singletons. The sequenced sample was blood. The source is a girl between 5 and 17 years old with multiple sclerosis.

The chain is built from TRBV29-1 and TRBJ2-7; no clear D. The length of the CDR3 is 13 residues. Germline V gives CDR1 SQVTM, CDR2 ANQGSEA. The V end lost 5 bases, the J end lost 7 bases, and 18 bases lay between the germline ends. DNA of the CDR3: TGCAGCGTTCTTATTACAGAGGCTGGGGAGCAGTACTTC. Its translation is CSVLITEAGEQYF.

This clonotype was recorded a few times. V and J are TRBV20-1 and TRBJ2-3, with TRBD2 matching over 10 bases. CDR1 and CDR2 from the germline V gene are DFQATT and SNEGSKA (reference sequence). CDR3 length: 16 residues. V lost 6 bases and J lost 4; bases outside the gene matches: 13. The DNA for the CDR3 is TGCAGTGCGGCCTTAACTAGCGGGGAGTGGGCAGATACGCAGTATTTT. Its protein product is CSAALTSGEWADTQYF.

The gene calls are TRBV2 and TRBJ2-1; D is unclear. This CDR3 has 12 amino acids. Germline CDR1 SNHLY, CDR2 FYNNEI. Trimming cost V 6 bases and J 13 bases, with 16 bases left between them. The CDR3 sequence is CASSKSTAKQFF. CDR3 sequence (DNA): TGTGCCAGCAGCAAGAGCACGGCGAAACAGTTCTTC.

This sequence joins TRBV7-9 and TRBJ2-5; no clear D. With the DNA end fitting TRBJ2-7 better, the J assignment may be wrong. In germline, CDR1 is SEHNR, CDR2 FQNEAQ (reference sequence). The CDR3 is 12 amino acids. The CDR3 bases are TGTGCCAGCAGCTTAGCCGGGCTCGAGCAGTACTTC. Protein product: CASSLAGLEQYF.